The entry below gives a single T cell receptor (beta chain) sequence along with its context. Its antigen is unknown. In eight separate reactions per sample, cDNA was generated. TCRdb derives one entry per CDR3 protein from the 5' RACE reads, leaving out DNA. Its listing shows 330,000 or so distinct CDR3 sequences. This record comes from a study of monozygotic twins with inflammatory bowel disease. Broader study findings: Ultimately, a single strong signal or clonotype associated with IBD was not supported.

The CDR3 has 14 amino acids. The germline V gene encodes CDR1 ENHRY and CDR2 SYGVKD. The receptor's source is a human donor with ulcerative colitis or Crohn's disease, or a healthy co-twin of an affected twin (not recorded which). The chain employs TRBV10-3 and TRBJ1-1; with no DNA, the TCRdb D assignment of TRBD1 cannot be verified. What was sequenced was blood. The CDR3 loop reads CAITESQGGTEAFF.